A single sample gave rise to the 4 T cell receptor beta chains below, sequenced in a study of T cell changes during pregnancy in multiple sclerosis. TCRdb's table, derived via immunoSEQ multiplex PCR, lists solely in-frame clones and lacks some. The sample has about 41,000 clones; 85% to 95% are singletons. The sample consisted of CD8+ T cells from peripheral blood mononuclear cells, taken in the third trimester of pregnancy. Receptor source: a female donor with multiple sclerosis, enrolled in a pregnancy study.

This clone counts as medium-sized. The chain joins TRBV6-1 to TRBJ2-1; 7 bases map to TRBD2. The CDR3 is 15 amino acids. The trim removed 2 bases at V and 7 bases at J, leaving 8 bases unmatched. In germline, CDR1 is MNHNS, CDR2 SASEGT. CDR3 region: CASSEMGEGSNEQFF. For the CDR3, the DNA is TGTGCCAGCAGTGAAATGGGGGAGGGGAGTAATGAGCAGTTCTTC.

The CDR3: CASSGLAGADTQYF. The CDR3 DNA is TGTGCCAGCAGTGGTCTAGCGGGAGCAGATACGCAGTATTTT. The chain links TRBV2 to TRBJ2-3, with TRBD2 matching over 10 bases. The CDR3 runs 14 residues. The junction had 2 bases not matched to a gene; V was cut back by 4 bases and J by 4 bases. Germline CDR1 reads SNHLY; CDR2 reads FYNNEI.

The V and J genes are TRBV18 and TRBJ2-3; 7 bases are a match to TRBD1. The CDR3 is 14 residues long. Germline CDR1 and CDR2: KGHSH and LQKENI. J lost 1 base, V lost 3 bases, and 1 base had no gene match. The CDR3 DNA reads TGTGCCAGCTCACCGGGGACAGGCACAGATACGCAGTATTTT. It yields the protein CASSPGTGTDTQYF. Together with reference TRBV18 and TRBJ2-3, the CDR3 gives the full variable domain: NAGVMQNPRHLVRRRGQEARLRCSPMKGHSHVYWYRQLPEEGLKFMVYLQKENIIDESGMPKERFSAEFPKEGPSILRIQQVVRGDSAAYFCASSPGTGTDTQYFGPGTRLTVL.

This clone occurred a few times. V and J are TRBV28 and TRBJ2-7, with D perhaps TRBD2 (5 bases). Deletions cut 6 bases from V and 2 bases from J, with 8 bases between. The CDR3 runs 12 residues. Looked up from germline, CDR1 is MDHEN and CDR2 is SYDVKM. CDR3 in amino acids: CASRGLPYEQYF. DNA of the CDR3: TGTGCCAGCAGAGGACTGCCCTACGAGCAGTACTTC.